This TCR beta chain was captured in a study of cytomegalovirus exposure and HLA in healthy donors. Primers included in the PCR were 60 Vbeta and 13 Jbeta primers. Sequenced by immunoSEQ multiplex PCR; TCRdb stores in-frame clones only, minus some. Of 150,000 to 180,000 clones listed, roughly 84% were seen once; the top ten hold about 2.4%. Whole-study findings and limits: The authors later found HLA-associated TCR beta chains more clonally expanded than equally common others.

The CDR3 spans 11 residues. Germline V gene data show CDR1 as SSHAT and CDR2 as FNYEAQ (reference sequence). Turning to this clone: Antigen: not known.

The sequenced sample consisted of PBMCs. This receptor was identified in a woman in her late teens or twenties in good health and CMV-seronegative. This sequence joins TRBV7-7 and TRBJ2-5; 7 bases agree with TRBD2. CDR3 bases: TGTGCTAGCTCCCCGGGGGGGACCCAGTACTTC. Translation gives CASSPGGTQYF. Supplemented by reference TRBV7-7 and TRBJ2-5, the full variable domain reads GAGVSQSPRYKVTKRGQDVTLRCDPISSHATLYWYQQALGQGPEFLTYFNYEAQPDKSGLPSDRFSAERPEGSISTLTIQRTEQRDSAMYRCASSPGGTQYFGPGTRLLVL.